This TCR beta chain is from a study of T cell responses to AZD1222 COVID-19 vaccine. The study's findings and limits: The donors showed a predominance of white British ancestry and of females, with possible underestimation of clonal diversity. Two AZD1222 administrations were followed by greater Spike-specific TCR breadth and depth. Without day 14 samples, only post-peak T cell repertoires were studied. Variant regions that are unmutated are reportedly the target of nearly half of spike-specific TCRs.

Data came from immunoSEQ multiplex PCR; TCRdb stores just in-frame clones and leaves some out. The table has about 130,000 clones, 90% to 95% seen once. V lost 3 bases and J lost 4, with 6 bases in between. This CDR3 is 11 amino acids long. CDR1 and CDR2 (germline): DFQATT, SNEGSKA (reference sequence). On this clone itself: The antigen is not known.

This TCR was recovered from an adult in good health. The chain joins TRBV20-1 to TRBJ2-5; D is undetermined. Sample: peripheral blood, taken on day 0 of AZD1222 vaccination. The CDR3 coding sequence is TGCAGTGCTAGCATGGCAGAGACCCAGTACTTC. Protein product: CSASMAETQYF.